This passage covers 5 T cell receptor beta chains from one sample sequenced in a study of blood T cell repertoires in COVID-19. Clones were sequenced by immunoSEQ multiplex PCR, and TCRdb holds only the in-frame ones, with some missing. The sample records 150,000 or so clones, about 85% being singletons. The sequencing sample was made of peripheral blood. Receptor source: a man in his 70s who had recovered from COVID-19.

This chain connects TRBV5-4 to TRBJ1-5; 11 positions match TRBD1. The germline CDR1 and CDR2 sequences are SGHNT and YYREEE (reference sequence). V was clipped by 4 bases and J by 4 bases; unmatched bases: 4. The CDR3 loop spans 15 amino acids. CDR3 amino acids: CASSPGQGVNQPQHF. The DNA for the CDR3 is TGTGCCAGCAGCCCGGGACAGGGGGTGAATCAGCCCCAGCATTTT.

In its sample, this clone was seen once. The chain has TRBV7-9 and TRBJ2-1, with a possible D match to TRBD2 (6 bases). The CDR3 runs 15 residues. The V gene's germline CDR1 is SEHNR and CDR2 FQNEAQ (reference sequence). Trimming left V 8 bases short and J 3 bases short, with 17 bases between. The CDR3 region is CASGMGLGLYNEQFF. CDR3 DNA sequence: TGTGCCAGCGGCATGGGACTGGGTCTCTACAATGAGCAGTTCTTC.

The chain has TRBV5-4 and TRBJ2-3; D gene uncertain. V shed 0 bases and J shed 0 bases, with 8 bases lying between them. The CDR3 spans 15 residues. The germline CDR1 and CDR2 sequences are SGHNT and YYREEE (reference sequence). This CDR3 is CASSLDFTSTDTQYF. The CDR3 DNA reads TGTGCCAGCAGCTTGGATTTTACTAGCACAGATACGCAGTATTTT.

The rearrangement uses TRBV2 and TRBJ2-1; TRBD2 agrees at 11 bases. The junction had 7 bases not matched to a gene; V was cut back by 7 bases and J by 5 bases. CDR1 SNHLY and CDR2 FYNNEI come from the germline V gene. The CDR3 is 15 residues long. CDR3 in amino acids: CASTSGTSGNNEQFF. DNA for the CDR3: TGTGCCAGCACCTCCGGGACTAGCGGCAACAATGAGCAGTTCTTC.

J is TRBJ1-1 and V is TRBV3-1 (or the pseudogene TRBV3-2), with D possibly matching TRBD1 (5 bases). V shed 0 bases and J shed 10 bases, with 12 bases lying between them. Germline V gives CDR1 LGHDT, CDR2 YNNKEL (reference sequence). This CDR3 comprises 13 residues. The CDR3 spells CASSQDIGVGAFF. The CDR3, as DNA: TGTGCCAGCAGCCAAGATATAGGGGTCGGAGCTTTCTTT.